The clone carrying this TCR beta chain was seen repeatedly, ten times or more. CDR3 length: 14 amino acids. Germline CDR1 GTSNPN, CDR2 SVGIG (reference sequence). Trimming stripped 8 bases from V and 9 bases from J, with 23 bases between. This sample is drawn from a study of low-dose radiotherapy and immunotherapy resistance in tumors. About the research overall: The treatment that patients received was intravenous nivolumab 240 mg every two weeks plus ipilimumab 1 mg/kg every six weeks. Patients' oral aspirin dose was 300 mg daily across four cycles from cycle 1 day 1.

Time point meaning: before trial treatment. Nivolumab, ipilimumab, aspirin, low-dose cyclophosphamide and low-dose radiotherapy were all administered to the donors. Solid tumors that lacked tumor-infiltrating lymphocytes and were advanced were present in eligible patients. First-strand cDNA relied on TRAV- and TRBV-specific primers spanning alpha and beta chains. Both a constant-region primer and a V-primer adapter served to amplify TCRs across approximately 19 PCR cycles. TCRdb reprocessed the reads via MiXCR and lists one record per CDR3 protein. This table holds under 70,000 distinct CDR3 sequences, about 25% found once.

This chain uses TRBV30 with TRBJ2-1; D is unclear. The receptor was derived from a male donor with prostate cancer. The input for sequencing was PBMCs, taken before treatment. CDR3 coding DNA: TGTGCCCGAACTGGGAATTCGGTTAATGGTGAGCAGTTCTTC. Its protein product is CARTGNSVNGEQFF.